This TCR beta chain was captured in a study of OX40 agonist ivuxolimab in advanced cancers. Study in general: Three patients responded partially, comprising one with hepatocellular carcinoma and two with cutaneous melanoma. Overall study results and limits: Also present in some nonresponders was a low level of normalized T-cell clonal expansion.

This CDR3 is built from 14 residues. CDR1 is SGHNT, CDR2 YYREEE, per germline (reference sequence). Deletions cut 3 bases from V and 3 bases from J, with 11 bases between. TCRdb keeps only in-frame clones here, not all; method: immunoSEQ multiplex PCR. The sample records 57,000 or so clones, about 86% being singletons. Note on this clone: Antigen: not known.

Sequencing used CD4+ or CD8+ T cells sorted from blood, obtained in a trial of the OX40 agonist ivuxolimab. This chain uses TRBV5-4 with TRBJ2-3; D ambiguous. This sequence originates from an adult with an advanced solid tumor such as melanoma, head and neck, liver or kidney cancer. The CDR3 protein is CASSSSLGTDTQYF. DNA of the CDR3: TGTGCCAGCAGCTCTTCTCTAGGAACAGATACGCAGTATTTT.